This TCR beta chain was identified during a study of CD8 T cells in Susac syndrome. Germline CDR1 and CDR2: SGHDN and FVKESK. CDR3 length equals 16 residues. The germline V and J ends were trimmed by 4 bases and 5 bases, with 20 bases remaining between them. Random hexamers served to reverse transcribe about 0.45 to 1 ug RNA. TCRdb fed the immunoSEQ multiplex PCR reads into MiXCR, producing one record per CDR3 protein. In the table there are under 150,000 distinct CDR3 sequences, around 90% of which are singletons. The source of this sequence is a human donor with multiple sclerosis. This chain links TRBV14 with TRBJ2-5, with D tentatively TRBD2 (6 bases). Material: CD8+ T cells from PBMCs. CDR3 loop: CASSREAGRSGETQYF. For the CDR3, the DNA is TGTGCCAGCAGCCGGGAGGCGGGACGCTCAGGGGAGACCCAGTACTTC.